This T cell receptor beta chain was profiled in a study of Ad26.COV2.S vaccination and SARS-CoV-2 variants. Broader study findings: The study found higher spike-specific TCR breadth in vaccine than placebo recipients. Researchers cautioned that TCR breadth and depth analyses may have underestimated total T cell responses. Vaccinees and placebo recipients showed similar non-spike TCR breadth. CD8+ and CD4+ T cells specific for spike reportedly responded with substantial breadth after vaccination.

The method was immunoSEQ multiplex PCR; TCRdb's version includes in-frame clones alone and lacks a portion of them. This sample has about 180,000 clones, with about 83% found just once. Details on this clone: The antigen is not known.

Germline CDR1 SGHTS, CDR2 YDEGEE. V shed 3 bases and J shed 3 bases, with 16 bases lying between them. The CDR3 is 15 amino acids. Material: peripheral blood, obtained after recovery from COVID-19. V gene TRBV5-8 combines with J gene TRBJ2-7; no clear D gene. This clonotype originated in a human donor who had recovered from COVID-19. The CDR3 loop reads CASSSKDSPFYEQYF. The CDR3 DNA is TGTGCCAGCAGCTCCAAAGACTCTCCCTTCTACGAGCAGTACTTC.